The clone carrying this T cell receptor beta chain appeared a single time. Its antigen is not identified. This sample is part of a study of T cells in narcolepsy. Study-wide background: Enrolled donors included narcolepsy type 1 or type 2 patients and healthy controls. Study results and limitations: Autoreactive clonotypes reportedly recurred in blood of same and different patients, not controls. Some memory CD4+ repertoires had no autoreactive clone sequences. Same-patient CSF and blood CD4+ T cell clonotypes included HCRT-specific and TRIB2-specific autoreactive ones.

The V end lost 1 base, the J end lost 3 bases, and 9 bases lay between the germline ends. The CDR3 totals 14 residues. The V gene's germline CDR1 is SEHNR and CDR2 FQNEAQ (reference sequence). Using immunoSEQ multiplex PCR, the repertoire was profiled, and TCRdb retains in-frame clones only, with some absent. This table holds 25,000 to 30,000 clones, about 80% found once. The V call is TRBV7-9, the J call TRBJ1-2; D unclear. Sequencing was done on a sample of CD45RA- memory CD4+ T cells from PBMCs. The TCR originated in a human donor with narcolepsy. CDR3 DNA: TGTGCCAGCAGCTTAGGCTGGACGGACTATGGCTACACCTTC. The encoded protein is CASSLGWTDYGYTF. The variable domain in full, completed from reference TRBV7-9 and TRBJ1-2, reads DTGVSQNPRHKITKRGQNVTFRCDPISEHNRLYWYRQTLGQGPEFLTYFQNEAQLEKSRLLSDRFSAERPKGSFSTLEIQRTEQGDSAMYLCASSLGWTDYGYTFGSGTRLTVV.